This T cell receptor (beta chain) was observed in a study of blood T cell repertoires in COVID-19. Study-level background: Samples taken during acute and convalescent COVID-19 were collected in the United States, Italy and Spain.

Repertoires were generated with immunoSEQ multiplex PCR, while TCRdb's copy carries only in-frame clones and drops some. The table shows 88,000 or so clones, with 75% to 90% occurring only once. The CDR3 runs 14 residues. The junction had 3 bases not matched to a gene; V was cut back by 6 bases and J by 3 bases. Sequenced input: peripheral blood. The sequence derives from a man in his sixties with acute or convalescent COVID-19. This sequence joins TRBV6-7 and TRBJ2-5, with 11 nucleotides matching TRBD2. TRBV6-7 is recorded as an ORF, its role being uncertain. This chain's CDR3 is CASRGTSGKETQYF. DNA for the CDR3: TGTGCCAGCAGGGGGACTAGCGGAAAAGAGACCCAGTACTTC.